The present TCR beta chain was sequenced within a study of blood T cell repertoires in COVID-19. Study-level background: Samples taken during acute and convalescent COVID-19 were collected in the United States, Italy and Spain. From T cells, B-cell-depleted T cells, or PBMCs came the material, which was cDNA or gDNA.

In the authors' workflow: Reference gene primer amplification yielded estimated nucleated cell counts. Using immunoSEQ multiplex PCR, the repertoire was profiled, and TCRdb retains in-frame clones only, with some absent. V, J and clone size were drawn from that table, and D and trimming were deduced from the DNA. The top ten hold approximately 2% of the sample, which has roughly 220,000 clones, 75% to 90% seen once. Trimming took off 5 bases at V and 0 bases at J, with 6 bases between the two ends. Germline CDR1 reads MNHEY; CDR2 reads SMNVEV (reference sequence). CDR3 length equals 13 residues. The sequence was collected from a man younger than 40 who had recovered from COVID-19. The chain carries TRBV27 and TRBJ2-3, with TRBD2 as a possible D gene (6 bases). Material for sequencing was peripheral blood. The CDR3 region has the DNA TGTGCCAGCAGTCGGGGGAGCACAGATACGCAGTATTTT. This codes for CASSRGSTDTQYF.